This T cell receptor beta chain was documented in a study of blood T cell repertoires in COVID-19. The wider study: Some COVID-19 samples were acute and others convalescent; all came from the United States, Italy and Spain.

Germline V lookup: CDR1 SGHTA, CDR2 FQGNSA. The CDR3 loop spans 11 amino acids. The ends were cut back, 4 bases at V and 5 bases at J, with 5 bases in the middle. As originally analysed: Amplifying reference gene primers gave estimates of nucleated cell counts. Sequencing was performed with immunoSEQ multiplex PCR; in TCRdb, only in-frame clones are kept and a portion is missing. The D gene and trimming were derived from the DNA, and the V and J assignments and clone size from that table. Of 150,000 to 200,000 clones detected, 65% to 90% appear once; the ten largest clones hold less than 2%. This rearrangement joins TRBV7-2 to TRBJ1-1; no clear D. The receptor was isolated from a human donor in a cohort sampled during active COVID-19. Sequencing was carried out using peripheral blood. The CDR3 here is CASSSRTEAFF. DNA for the CDR3: TGTGCCAGCAGCTCGCGGACTGAAGCTTTCTTT.